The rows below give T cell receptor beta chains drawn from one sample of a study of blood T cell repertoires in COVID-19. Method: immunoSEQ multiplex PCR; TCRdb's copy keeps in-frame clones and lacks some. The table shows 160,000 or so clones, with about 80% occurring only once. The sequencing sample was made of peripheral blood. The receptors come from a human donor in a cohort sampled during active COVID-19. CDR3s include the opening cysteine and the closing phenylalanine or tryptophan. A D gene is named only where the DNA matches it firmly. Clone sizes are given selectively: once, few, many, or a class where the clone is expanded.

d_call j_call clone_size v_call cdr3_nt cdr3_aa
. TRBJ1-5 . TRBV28 TGTGCCAGCAAAGGAAGTTTCAGGGTTAGCAATCAGCCCCAGCATTTT CASKGSFRVSNQPQHF
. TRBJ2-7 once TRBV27 TGTGCCAGCAGTTTCGGCGGCACCTACGAGCAGTACTTC CASSFGGTYEQYF
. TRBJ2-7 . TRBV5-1 TGCGCCAGCAGCTTGCCCCCCGTCCGTAACGAGCAGTACTTC CASSLPPVRNEQYF
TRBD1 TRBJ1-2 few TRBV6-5 TGTGCCAGCAGTTACTTGACAGGGAACTCTGGCTACACCTTC CASSYLTGNSGYTF
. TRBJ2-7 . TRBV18 TGTGCCAGCTCACGGGCCGACAGCACCTACGAGCAGTACTTC CASSRADSTYEQYF
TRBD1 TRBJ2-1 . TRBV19 TGTGCCAGTAGTATGACAGGGATTTCTGGGAATGAGCAGTTCTTC CASSMTGISGNEQFF
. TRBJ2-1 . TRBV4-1 TGCGCCAGCAGCGGTGGGCGACCGGGAAGGCAGTTCTTC CASSGGRPGRQFF
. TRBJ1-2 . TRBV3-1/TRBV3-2 TGTGCCAGCAGCCAAGACAGGGGCTATGGCTACACCTTC CASSQDRGYGYTF
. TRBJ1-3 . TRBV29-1 TGCAGCGCAAAAGGAGGGTCTGGAAACACCATATATTTT CSAKGGSGNTIYF
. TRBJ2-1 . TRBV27 TGTGCCAGCAGTTGGGGCAGGGTATTAAATGAGCAGTTCTTC CASSWGRVLNEQFF
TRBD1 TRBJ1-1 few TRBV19 TGTGCCAGTACCCCCGTAGGTCCAGGGGGCACTGAAGCTTTCTTT CASTPVGPGGTEAFF
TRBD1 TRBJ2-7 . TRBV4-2 TGTGCCAGCAGCCCACGACAGGGATCCTACGAGCAGTACTTC CASSPRQGSYEQYF
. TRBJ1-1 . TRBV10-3 TGTGCCATCAGTGAGTCGAATCTGAGGAACACTGAAGCTTTCTTT CAISESNLRNTEAFF
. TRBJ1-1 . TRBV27 TGTGCCAGCAGTTTAACGGCGGTCACTGAAGCTTTCTTT CASSLTAVTEAFF
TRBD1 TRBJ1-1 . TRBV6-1 TGTGCCAGCAGTGAAGGAGGGGGCGGCACTGAAGCTTTCTTT CASSEGGGGTEAFF
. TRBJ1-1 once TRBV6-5 TGTGCCAGCAGCCAGGGCGCTGAAGCTTTCTTT CASSQGAEAFF
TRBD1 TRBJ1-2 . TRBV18 TGTGCCAGCTCCCCCGAGGGGGCAGGTTTGGGCTACACCTTC CASSPEGAGLGYTF
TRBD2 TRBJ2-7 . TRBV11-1 TGTGCCAGCAGCTTAGAAATGGGACTAGAGACCTACGAGCAGTACTTC CASSLEMGLETYEQYF
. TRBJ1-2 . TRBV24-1 TGTGCCACCAGTGATACCAGGGAACCTAACTATGGCTACACCTTC CATSDTREPNYGYTF
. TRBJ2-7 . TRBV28 TGTGCCAGCAGTAGGACTGGGGAGCAGTACTTC CASSRTGEQYF
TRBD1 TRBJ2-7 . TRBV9 TGTGCCAGCAGCCCGGGACAGAGCTCCTACGAGCAGTACTTC CASSPGQSSYEQYF
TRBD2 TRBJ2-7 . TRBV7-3 TGTGCCAGCAGCCAAACCAGCGGGAGTGGGGAGCAGTACTTC CASSQTSGSGEQYF
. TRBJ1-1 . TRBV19 TGTGCCAGTAGGAATCGGGCCGAGGGGGTGAACACTGAAGCTTTCTTT CASRNRAEGVNTEAFF
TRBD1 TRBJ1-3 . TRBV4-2 TGTGCCAGCAGTACCGGACAGGGTGACTTCTCTGGAAACACCATATATTTT CASSTGQGDFSGNTIYF
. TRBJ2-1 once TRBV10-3 TGTGCCATCGGGTCAGCGGTGGAGCAGTTCTTC CAIGSAVEQFF
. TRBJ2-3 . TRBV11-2 TGTGCCAGCAGCCCATTATTACAGGGTTTCGCCACAGATACGCAGTATTTT CASSPLLQGFATDTQYF
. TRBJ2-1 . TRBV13 TGTGCCAGCAGCTTAGGGGAGAAAAGCAGCCGGCAGTTCTTC CASSLGEKSSRQFF
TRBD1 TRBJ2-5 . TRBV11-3 TGTGCCAGCAGCCCCGACCTGGGACAGGGGGGGACCCAGTACTTC CASSPDLGQGGTQYF
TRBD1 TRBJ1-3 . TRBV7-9 TGTGCCAGCAGCCAGGACAGGGGGCTTGGAAACACCATATATTTT CASSQDRGLGNTIYF
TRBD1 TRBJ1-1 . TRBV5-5 TGTGCCAGCAGCACGGACAGGGGGCCGAACACTGAAGCTTTCTTT CASSTDRGPNTEAFF
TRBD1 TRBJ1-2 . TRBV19 TGTGCCAGTACCCCAGGAAGACAGGGGGCTTCTGCTAACTATGGCTACACCTTC CASTPGRQGASANYGYTF
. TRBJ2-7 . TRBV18 TGTGCCAGCTCTCTATATACAGGAGCCTACGAGCAGTACTTC CASSLYTGAYEQYF
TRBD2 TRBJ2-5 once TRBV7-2 TGTGCCAGCAGCTTATCTAGCGGGAGCTCGGAGACCCAGTACTTC CASSLSSGSSETQYF
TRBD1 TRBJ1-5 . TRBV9 TGTGCCAGCAGCGACCGGGACAGGGACCAGCCCCAGCATTTT CASSDRDRDQPQHF
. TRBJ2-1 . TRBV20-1 TGCAGTGCTAGTGGCACCGGGAGAGCGAGCTATGAGCAGTTCTTC CSASGTGRASYEQFF
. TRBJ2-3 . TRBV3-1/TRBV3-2 TGTGCCAGCAGTCCTCGACAGGGAGGAGGAAATACGCAGTATTTT CASSPRQGGGNTQYF
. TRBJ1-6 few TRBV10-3 TGTGCCATCAGTGAGTCTCTGGTATCGGTCCACTTT CAISESLVSVHF
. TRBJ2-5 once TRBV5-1 TGCGCCAGCAGCTTGAACACCAAAGAGACCCAGTACTTC CASSLNTKETQYF
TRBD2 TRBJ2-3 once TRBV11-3 TGTGCCAGCAGCTCTGGACTAGCGGGGGGAAGCAGCACAGATACGCAGTATTTT CASSSGLAGGSSTDTQYF
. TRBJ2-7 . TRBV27 TGTGCCAGCAGTTTATCCCGGGGGGGACAGGGAACCTACGAGCAGTACTTC CASSLSRGGQGTYEQYF
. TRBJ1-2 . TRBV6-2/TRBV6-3 TGTGCCAGCAGCCAAACAGGGCGCGATGGCTACACCTTC CASSQTGRDGYTF
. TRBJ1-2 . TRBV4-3 TGCGCCAGCAGCCAAGATGTAAGACAGAAAAACTATGGCTACACCTTC CASSQDVRQKNYGYTF
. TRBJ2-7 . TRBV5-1 TGCGCCAGCAGCTTAGGGGCAGGGGCCCCCTACGAGCAGTACTTC CASSLGAGAPYEQYF
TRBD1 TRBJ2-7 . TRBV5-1 TGCGCCAGCAGCTTGGCCGCCGGGACAGGGGGTGAGCAGTACTTC CASSLAAGTGGEQYF
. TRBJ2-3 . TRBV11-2 TGTGCCAGCAGCTTAGTTCCATCTCCGGGAAGGATCACAGATACGCAGTATTTT CASSLVPSPGRITDTQYF
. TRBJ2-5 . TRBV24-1 TGTGCCACCAGTGACCCGGGGACTGCCCGACCCCCCGAGACCCAGTACTTC CATSDPGTARPPETQYF